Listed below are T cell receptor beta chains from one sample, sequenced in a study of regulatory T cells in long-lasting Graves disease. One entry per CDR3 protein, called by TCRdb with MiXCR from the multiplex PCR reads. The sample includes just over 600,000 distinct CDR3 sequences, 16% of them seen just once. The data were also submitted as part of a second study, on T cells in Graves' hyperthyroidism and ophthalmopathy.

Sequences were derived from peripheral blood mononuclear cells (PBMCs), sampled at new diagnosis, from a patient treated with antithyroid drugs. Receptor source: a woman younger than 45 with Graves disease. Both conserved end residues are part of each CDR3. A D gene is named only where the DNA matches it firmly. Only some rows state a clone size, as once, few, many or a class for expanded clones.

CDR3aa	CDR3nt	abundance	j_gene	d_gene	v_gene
CIRVGDAANEKLFF	TGCATCCGGGTAGGGGACGCGGCTAATGAAAAACTGTTTTTT	NA	TRBJ1-4	NA	TRBV20-1
CASSYTPAREGSKGTEAFF	TGTGCCAGCAGCTACACGCCGGCCCGAGAGGGGTCTAAAGGCACTGAAGCTTTCTTT	many	TRBJ1-1	NA	TRBV11-2
CASSGDTSNSNQPQHF	TGTGCCAGCAGTGGGGACACCAGTAATAGCAATCAGCCCCAGCATTTT	NA	TRBJ1-5	NA	TRBV6-2/TRBV6-3
CASLDALSNQPQHF	TGTGCCAGCTTGGATGCCCTTAGCAATCAGCCCCAGCATTTT	many	TRBJ1-5	NA	TRBV28
CASSFLAGQNLNF	TGTGCCAGCAGTTTTCTTGCAGGTCAGAACCTGAACTTC	NA	TRBJ2-7	NA	TRBV27
CASSLAPGAETQYF	TGCGCCAGCAGCTTGGCGCCGGGCGCGGAGACCCAGTACTTC	NA	TRBJ2-5	NA	TRBV5-1
CASSEAKQGPYNEQFF	TGTGCCAGCAGTGAAGCGAAGCAGGGCCCCTACAATGAGCAGTTCTTC	once	TRBJ2-1	NA	TRBV6-1
CASSRDRGSRQPQHF	TGTGCCAGCAGCCGGGACAGGGGGTCTCGTCAGCCCCAGCATTTT	few	TRBJ1-5	TRBD1	TRBV6-1
CASSPRGATNEKLFF	TGTGCCAGCAGTCCCCGCGGTGCAACTAATGAAAAACTGTTTTTT	many	TRBJ1-4	NA	TRBV18
CASSESTGAGYFEQYF	TGCGCCAGCAGTGAATCAACAGGGGCCGGCTATTTCGAGCAGTACTTC	few	TRBJ2-7	TRBD1	TRBV10-2
CASSLSTLAGGKQFF	TGTGCCAGCAGTTTATCGACACTAGCGGGGGGCAAGCAGTTCTTC	few	TRBJ2-1	TRBD2	TRBV27
CASSGQGAHTVNTEAFF	TGTGCCAGCTCGGGACAGGGGGCGCATACGGTGAACACTGAAGCTTTCTTT	many	TRBJ1-1	TRBD1	TRBV28
CASSSSAETQYF	TGTGCCAGCAGCTCCTCGGCGGAGACCCAGTACTTC	many	TRBJ2-5	NA	TRBV9
CSARTSGTVYGYTF	TGCAGTGCTAGGACGTCCGGGACAGTCTATGGCTACACCTTC	few	TRBJ1-2	TRBD1	TRBV20-1
CASRRQGPNYEQYF	TGTGCCAGCCGAAGACAGGGGCCAAACTACGAGCAGTACTTC	many	TRBJ2-7	TRBD1	TRBV28
CASSESRLAGVATQYF	TGTGCCAGCAGTGAGTCTCGGCTAGCGGGAGTGGCTACGCAGTATTTT	many	TRBJ2-3	TRBD2	TRBV2
CADREVNQETQYF	TGCGCTGATAGGGAGGTCAACCAAGAGACCCAGTACTTC	few	TRBJ2-5	NA	TRBV5-1
CASSQTTGGSGNTIYF	TGTGCCAGCTCACAGACGACGGGGGGCTCTGGAAACACCATATATTTT	NA	TRBJ1-3	NA	TRBV18
CASSLGTSGSDEQFF	TGTGCCAGCAGCCTCGGGACTAGCGGGAGCGATGAGCAGTTCTTC	many	TRBJ2-1	TRBD2	TRBV6-2/TRBV6-3
CASSGLSGFFRETQYF	TGTGCCAGCAGCGGGCTTAGCGGGTTCTTTCGAGAGACCCAGTACTTC	few	TRBJ2-5	TRBD2	TRBV3-1
CASSSNEDIQYF	TGTGCCAGCAGCTCGAACGAAGATATTCAGTACTTC	few	TRBJ2-7	NA	TRBV11-2
CASSDEGGSRDNEQFF	TGCGCCAGCAGTGATGAGGGGGGTTCACGGGACAATGAGCAGTTCTTC	NA	TRBJ2-1	NA	TRBV10-1
CASFRLLEQFF	TGTGCCAGCTTCCGACTCCTTGAGCAGTTCTTC	many	TRBJ2-1	NA	TRBV6-1
CASSFGDRGYGYTF	TGTGCCAGCAGTTTCGGGGACAGGGGTTATGGCTACACCTTC	many	TRBJ1-2	TRBD1	TRBV12-3/TRBV12-4
CATNPSNSGNEQFF	TGTGCCACCAATCCGTCAAATTCCGGCAATGAGCAGTTCTTC	many	TRBJ2-1	NA	TRBV24-1
CSAGSGGEQFF	TGCAGTGCTGGTAGCGGGGGTGAGCAGTTCTTC	few	TRBJ2-1	TRBD2	TRBV20-1